The sequence of this TCR beta chain was determined in a study of blood T cells in healthy people across ages. Per germline, CDR1 SGHRS and CDR2 YFSETQ. V lost 4 bases and J lost 5; bases outside the gene matches: 12. This CDR3 is built from 17 residues. Regarding this clonotype: The antigen is unknown.

Alongside a J-beta primer mix, a sample-barcoded 5' primer served in a second PCR lasting about 7 to 11 cycles. TCRdb ran MiXCR on the 5' RACE reads and lists one entry per CDR3 protein. Among 550,000 to 650,000 distinct CDR3 sequences listed, approximately 26% were seen once. Overall study results and limits: Diversity figures based on one million T cells were deemed too low.

This sample was shared with a second study, whose subject was T cells of mothers and their children. This second report adds: Donors were a few healthy Caucasian mothers and their six children. RNA that had been extracted went wholly into cDNA synthesis, at about 1.5 ug per 15 ul.

Material: blood. V and J are TRBV5-1 and TRBJ2-2; TRBD2 matches 9 bases. The receptor was derived from a boy aged 2 to 10 in good health. The DNA for the CDR3 is TGCGCCAGCAGCGGAATGACTAGCGGAGCTTATACCGGGGAGCTGTTTTTT. Translation gives CASSGMTSGAYTGELFF.